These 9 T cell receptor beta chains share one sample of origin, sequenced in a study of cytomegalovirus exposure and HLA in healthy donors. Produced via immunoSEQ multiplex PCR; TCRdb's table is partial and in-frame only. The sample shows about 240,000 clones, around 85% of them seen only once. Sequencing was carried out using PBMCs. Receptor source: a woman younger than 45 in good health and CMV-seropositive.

The CDR3 here is CASSPSGALIYEQYF. CDR3 DNA sequence: TGCGCCAGCAGCCCCTCAGGGGCTCTCATCTACGAGCAGTACTTC. This chain links TRBV5-1 with TRBJ2-7; weak D call: TRBD1 (6 bases). The CDR3 has 15 residues. Germline-derived CDR1 and CDR2 are SGHRS and YFSETQ. Deletions cut 4 bases from V and 3 bases from J, with 17 bases between.

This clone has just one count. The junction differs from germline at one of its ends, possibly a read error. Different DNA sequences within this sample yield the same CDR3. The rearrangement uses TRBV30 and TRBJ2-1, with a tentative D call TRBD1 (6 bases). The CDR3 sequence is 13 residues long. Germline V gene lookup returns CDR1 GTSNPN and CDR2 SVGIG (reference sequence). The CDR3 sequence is CAWSVDSYNEQFF. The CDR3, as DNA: TGTGCCTGGAGTGTGGACAGCTACAATGAGCAATTCTTC.

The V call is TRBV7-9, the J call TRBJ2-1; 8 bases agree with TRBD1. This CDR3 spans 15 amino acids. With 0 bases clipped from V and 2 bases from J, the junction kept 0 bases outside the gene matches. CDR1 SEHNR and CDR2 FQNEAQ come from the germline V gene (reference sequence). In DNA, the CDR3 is TGTGCCAGCAGCTTAGCGACAGGGGCCTACAATGAGCAGTTCTTC. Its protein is CASSLATGAYNEQFF.

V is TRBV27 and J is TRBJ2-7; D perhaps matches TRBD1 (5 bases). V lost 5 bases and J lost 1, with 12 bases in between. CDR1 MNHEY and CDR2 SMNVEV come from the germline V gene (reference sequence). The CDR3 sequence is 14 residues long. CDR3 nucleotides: TGTGCCAGCAGTACAGTCCAGGGTTCCTACGAGCAGTACTTC. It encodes CASSTVQGSYEQYF.

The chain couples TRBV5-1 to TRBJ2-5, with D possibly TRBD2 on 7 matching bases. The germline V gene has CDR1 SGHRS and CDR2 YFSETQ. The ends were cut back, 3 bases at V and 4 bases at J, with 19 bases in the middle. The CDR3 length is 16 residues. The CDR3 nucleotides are TGCGCCAGCAGCTCACGTTCGGGGGGCGGGGTAGAGACCCAGTACTTC. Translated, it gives CASSSRSGGGVETQYF. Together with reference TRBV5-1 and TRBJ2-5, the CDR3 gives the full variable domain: KAGVTQTPRYLIKTRGQQVTLSCSPISGHRSVSWYQQTPGQGLQFLFEYFSETQRNKGNFPGRFSGRQFSNSRSEMNVSTLELGDSALYLCASSSRSGGGVETQYFGPGTRLLVL.

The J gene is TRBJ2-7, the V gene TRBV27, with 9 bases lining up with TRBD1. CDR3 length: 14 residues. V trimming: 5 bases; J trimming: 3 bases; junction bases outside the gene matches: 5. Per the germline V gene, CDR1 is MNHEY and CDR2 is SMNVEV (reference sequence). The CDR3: CASSPGTGLYEQYF. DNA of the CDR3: TGTGCCAGCAGTCCCGGGACAGGGCTCTACGAGCAGTACTTC.

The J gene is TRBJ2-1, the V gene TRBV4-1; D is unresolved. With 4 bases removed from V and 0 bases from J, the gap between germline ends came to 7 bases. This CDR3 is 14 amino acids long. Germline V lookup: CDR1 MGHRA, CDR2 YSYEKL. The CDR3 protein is CASSLLSSYNEQFF. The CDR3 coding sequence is TGCGCCAGCAGCCTATTGAGCTCCTACAATGAGCAGTTCTTC.

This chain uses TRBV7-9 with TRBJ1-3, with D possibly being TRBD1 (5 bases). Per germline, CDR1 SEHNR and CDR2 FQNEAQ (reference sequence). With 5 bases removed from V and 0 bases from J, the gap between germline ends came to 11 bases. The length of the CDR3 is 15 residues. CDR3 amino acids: CASSIDSISGNTIYF. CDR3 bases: TGTGCCAGCAGCATTGACAGCATCTCTGGAAACACCATATATTTT.

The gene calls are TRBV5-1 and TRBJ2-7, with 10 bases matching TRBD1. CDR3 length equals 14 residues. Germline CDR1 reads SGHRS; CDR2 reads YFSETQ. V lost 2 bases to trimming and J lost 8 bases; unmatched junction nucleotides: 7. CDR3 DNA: TGCGCCAGCAGCTTACGGACAGGGGGGACCCAGCAGTACTTC. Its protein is CASSLRTGGTQQYF.